What follows describes a single TCR beta chain. The CDR3 is 13 amino acids. This sample is part of a study of blood T cell repertoires in COVID-19. Across the whole study: The analysed material was cDNA or gDNA that came from T cells, B-cell-depleted T cells, or PBMCs.

In the source study's methods: How many nucleated cells were present was estimated from reference gene primer amplification. Measured with immunoSEQ multiplex PCR; TCRdb has only the in-frame clones, and not every one. V and J calls and clone size come straight from that table; D and trimming were deduced from the DNA. Among some 80,000 clones listed, around 89% were seen once. Sequencing was done on a sample of peripheral blood. The rearrangement joins TRBV21-1 to TRBJ1-1. TRBV21-1 is flagged as a pseudogene. This receptor was identified in a human donor in a cohort sampled during active COVID-19. This CDR3 reads CASSKVSGTEAFF. The CDR3 DNA is TGTGCCAGCAGCAAAGTTTCGGGTACTGAAGCTTTCTTT.